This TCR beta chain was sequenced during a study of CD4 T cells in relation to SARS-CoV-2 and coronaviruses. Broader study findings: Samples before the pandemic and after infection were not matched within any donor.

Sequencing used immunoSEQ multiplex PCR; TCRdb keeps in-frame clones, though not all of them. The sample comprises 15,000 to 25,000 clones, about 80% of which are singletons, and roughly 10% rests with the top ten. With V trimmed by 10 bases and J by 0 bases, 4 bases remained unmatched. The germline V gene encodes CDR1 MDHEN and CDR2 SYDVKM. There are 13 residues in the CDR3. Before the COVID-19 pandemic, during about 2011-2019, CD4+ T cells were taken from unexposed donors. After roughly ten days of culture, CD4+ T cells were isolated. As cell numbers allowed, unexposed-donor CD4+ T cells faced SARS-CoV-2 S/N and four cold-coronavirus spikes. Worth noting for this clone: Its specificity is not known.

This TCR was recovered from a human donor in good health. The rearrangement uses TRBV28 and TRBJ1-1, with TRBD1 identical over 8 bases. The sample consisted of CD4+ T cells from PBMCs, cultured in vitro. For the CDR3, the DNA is TGTGCCACGACAGGGGAAATGAACACTGAAGCTTTCTTT. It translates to CATTGEMNTEAFF.